This TCR beta chain derives from a study of a mutant IDH1 vaccine in newly diagnosed glioma. Study background: Following radiotherapy alone, or alongside temozolomide cycles, vaccination was started after an interval of 4-6 weeks.

Remarks on this clone: The antigen remains unidentified.

Time point reported: week 5, during vaccination. In every dose of vaccine, 300 ug of mutant IDH1 20-mer peptide was given alongside topical imiquimod. Some clones are missing from TCRdb's copy, which holds only in-frame ones; the method was immunoSEQ multiplex PCR. The top ten clones hold over 1.5% of a sample with roughly 42,000 clones, approximately 83% of them seen once. This CDR3 comprises 11 residues. V was shortened by 6 bases and J by 5 bases, with 5 bases between the two germline ends. Germline loops: CDR1 SGDLS, CDR2 YYNGEE. The rearrangement links TRBV9 to TRBJ2-2; D unclear. Source: PBMCs, taken from a glioma patient whose treatment included an IDH1 peptide vaccine. This clonotype was obtained from a man aged 40-49 years with glioma. The CDR3 loop is CASTRTGELFF. CDR3 nucleotide sequence: TGTGCCAGCACCCGTACCGGGGAGCTGTTTTTT.